What follows are 25 T cell receptor beta chains derived from one specimen sequenced in a study of early stage breast cancer tumors. The protocol was immunoSEQ multiplex PCR, while the TCRdb copy is restricted to in-frame clones and leaves out a portion. The sample gives some 20,000 clones, around 82% of which show up once; roughly 1.8% is in the top ten. Specimen: blood. The receptor source for this set is a person aged 70 to 85 with breast cancer.

This rearrangement joins TRBV2 to TRBJ2-7; D gene uncertain. This CDR3 is 13 amino acids long. The V end was cut by 8 bases, the J end by 0 bases, with 11 bases between. Germline V gene data show CDR1 as SNHLY and CDR2 as FYNNEI. CDR3 in amino acids: CASAQLFSYEQYF. CDR3 coding DNA: TGTGCCAGCGCACAGCTGTTCTCCTACGAGCAGTACTTC.

V usage is TRBV2 and J usage is TRBJ1-2; D remains ambiguous. V was trimmed by 8 bases and J by 5 bases, leaving 15 bases between them. Germline assignment: CDR1 SNHLY and CDR2 FYNNEI. The CDR3 has 13 residues. CDR3 protein: CASATGELYGYTF. CDR3 sequence (DNA): TGTGCCAGCGCTACGGGAGAGCTTTATGGCTACACCTTC.

To note about this clone: The junction departs from germline at one end; a sequencing error may be responsible. The chain carries TRBV11-2 and TRBJ2-5; 10 bases line up with TRBD2. The CDR3 has 16 residues. CDR1 SGHAT and CDR2 FQNNGV come from the germline V gene. This CDR3 is CASTLGSSGGQETQYF. The CDR3 nucleotides read TGTGCCAGCACCTTAGGTTCTAGCGGGGGCCAAGAGACCCAGTACTTC.

The chain combines TRBV6-5 with TRBJ2-7, with 7 bases that match TRBD2. The CDR3 is 14 amino acids. The V gene's germline CDR1 is MNHEY and CDR2 SVGAGI. The V gene end was trimmed by 6 bases and the J gene end by 4 bases; junction bases not matched to a gene: 9. The CDR3 reads CASRGGGIGYEQYF. The CDR3 nucleotides read TGTGCCAGCAGGGGGGGAGGGATAGGGTACGAGCAGTACTTC.

This clone has only one observation. The chain has TRBV6-5 and TRBJ1-1; D gene ambiguous. The CDR3 totals 16 residues. Trimming took off 0 bases at V and 4 bases at J, with 15 bases between the two ends. The germline CDR1 and CDR2 sequences are MNHEY and SVGAGI. CDR3 nucleotide sequence: TGTGCCAGCAGTTACTCAGGTCTAGGGAGAAGCACTGAAGCTTTCTTT. Translating it yields CASSYSGLGRSTEAFF.

This clone was seen only once. The chain carries TRBV19 and TRBJ2-7, with 7 nucleotides matching TRBD1. CDR1 LNHDA and CDR2 SQIVND come from the germline V gene (reference sequence). The CDR3 spans 15 residues. V dropped 8 bases and J dropped 2; count of bases not matched to a gene: 12. The CDR3 reads CASAASGTATYEQYF. The CDR3 region has the DNA TGTGCCAGTGCCGCCTCCGGGACAGCCACCTACGAGCAGTACTTC.

The chain has TRBV5-1 and TRBJ2-5, with D possibly TRBD2 on 6 matching bases. The germline V gene has CDR1 SGHRS and CDR2 YFSETQ. The CDR3 covers 13 residues. Trimming pared 5 bases from V and 5 bases from J, leaving 13 bases between. The CDR3 here is CASRSGVMETQYF. In DNA form, the CDR3 reads TGCGCCAGCAGGTCGGGGGTAATGGAGACCCAGTACTTC.

This chain connects TRBV30 to TRBJ1-1; TRBD1 might be the D (6 bases). Germline V gene data show CDR1 as GTSNPN and CDR2 as SVGIG (reference sequence). The V end lost 4 bases, the J end lost 3 bases, and 12 bases lay between the germline ends. This CDR3 has 13 residues. CDR3 sequence (DNA): TGTGCCTGGACCGACAGGCGTGACACTGAAGCTTTCTTT. It codes for CAWTDRRDTEAFF.

The chain employs TRBV5-1 and TRBJ2-1; 11 bases are a match to TRBD1. CDR1 and CDR2 from the germline V gene are SGHRS and YFSETQ. V lost 0 bases, J lost 7 bases, and 6 bases stayed unmatched. The CDR3 is made up of 16 amino acids. DNA of the CDR3: TGCGCCAGCAGCTTGGGTGGACAGGGGGCCGGGAATGAGCAGTTCTTC. Amino acids: CASSLGGQGAGNEQFF. Using reference TRBV5-1 and TRBJ2-1 for the parts outside the CDR3, the full variable domain is KAGVTQTPRYLIKTRGQQVTLSCSPISGHRSVSWYQQTPGQGLQFLFEYFSETQRNKGNFPGRFSGRQFSNSRSEMNVSTLELGDSALYLCASSLGGQGAGNEQFFGPGTRLTVL.

This clone was recorded only once. The chain couples TRBV5-1 to TRBJ2-5; D remains unclear. V lost 0 bases, J lost 4 bases, and 7 bases lay in between. Germline assignment: CDR1 SGHRS and CDR2 YFSETQ. The CDR3 sequence is 13 residues long. CDR3 bases: TGCGCCAGCAGCTTGGGTCCCAGAGAGACCCAGTACTTC. Its translation is CASSLGPRETQYF.

The V call is TRBV19, the J call TRBJ2-2, with 11 bases fitting TRBD2. V dropped 8 bases and J dropped 4; count of bases not matched to a gene: 3. From germline, CDR1 is LNHDA and CDR2 SQIVND (reference sequence). This CDR3 region has 14 residues. The CDR3 region is CASATSGITGELFF. The CDR3 DNA sequence: TGTGCCAGTGCGACTAGCGGGATCACCGGGGAGCTGTTTTTT.

This chain connects TRBV9 to TRBJ2-1; D possibly corresponds to TRBD2 (7 bases). Trimming removed 0 bases from V and 8 bases from J, with 18 bases in between. Germline V gives CDR1 SGDLS, CDR2 YYNGEE. CDR3 length equals 16 residues. The CDR3 region has the DNA TGTGCCAGCAGCGTAGCGATGGGGGGGCCCTCGGATGAGCAGTTCTTC. It translates to CASSVAMGGPSDEQFF.

J is TRBJ2-7 and V is TRBV19; 10 bases align to TRBD2. The CDR3 totals 16 residues. V lost 0 bases to trimming and J lost 4 bases; unmatched junction nucleotides: 6. The germline CDR1 and CDR2 sequences are LNHDA and SQIVND (reference sequence). The DNA for the CDR3 is TGTGCCAGTAGTATAGATGCGCTAGCGGGGGCGTACGAGCAGTACTTC. As protein: CASSIDALAGAYEQYF.

J is TRBJ1-2 and V is TRBV28; TRBD1 might be the D (5 bases). V was trimmed by 7 bases and J by 8 bases, leaving 29 bases between them. Germline-derived CDR1 and CDR2 are MDHEN and SYDVKM. There are 17 residues in the CDR3. The CDR3 loop is CASITLIGDSPTGGYTF. The CDR3 bases are TGTGCCAGCATTACGTTAATTGGCGACAGTCCTACAGGCGGCTACACCTTC.

This clone was observed a handful of times. The gene calls are TRBV29-1 and TRBJ1-1, with TRBD1 matching over 8 bases. The CDR3 sequence is 13 residues long. CDR1 and CDR2 from the germline V gene are SQVTM and ANQGSEA. V dropped 5 bases and J dropped 3; count of bases not matched to a gene: 5. DNA of the CDR3: TGCAGCGTTTCTCAGGGGGCTGACACTGAAGCTTTCTTT. Encoded protein: CSVSQGADTEAFF.

The V gene is TRBV6-5, the J gene TRBJ1-6, with TRBD1 matching over 7 bases. Germline CDR1 and CDR2: MNHEY and SVGAGI. Trimming at V came to 5 bases and at J to 8 bases, leaving 3 bases not matched to a gene. The CDR3 is 13 amino acids. The CDR3 here is CASSLQGDSPLHF. The CDR3 DNA is TGTGCCAGCAGTCTCCAGGGGGATTCACCCCTCCACTTT.

This clone has just a few counts. The gene calls are TRBV30 and TRBJ2-5; D is possibly TRBD1 (5 bases). Trimming took 2 bases from V and 5 from J, leaving 18 bases between them. Germline values: CDR1 GTSNPN, CDR2 SVGIG (reference sequence). The CDR3 has 15 amino acids. CDR3: CAWSPTSTVSETQYF. The DNA for the CDR3 is TGTGCCTGGAGTCCAACTTCGACAGTTAGCGAGACCCAGTACTTC.

V gene TRBV7-6 combines with J gene TRBJ2-6, with 8 bases lining up with TRBD1. The CDR3 covers 17 residues. Trimming at V came to 5 bases and at J to 0 bases, leaving 6 bases not matched to a gene. Germline V gives CDR1 SGHVS, CDR2 FNYEAQ. The CDR3 DNA follows: TGTGCCAGCAGCAAACAGGGGGTACCCTCTGGGGCCAACGTCCTGACTTTC. Protein product: CASSKQGVPSGANVLTF.

The rearrangement links TRBV6-5 to TRBJ2-5, with 7 bases identical to TRBD2. After removal of 4 bases from V and 1 base from J, the junction contained 6 bases not matched to a gene. The germline V gene has CDR1 MNHEY and CDR2 SVGAGI. The CDR3 sequence is 15 residues long. The CDR3 sequence: CASSSPGGSQETQYF. CDR3 nucleotides: TGTGCCAGCAGTTCGCCGGGGGGTTCCCAAGAGACCCAGTACTTC.

The rearrangement uses TRBV21-1 and TRBJ1-4. TRBV21-1 represents a pseudogene. The CDR3 spans 12 residues. Here the CDR3 reads CAPGGGAEKLFF. CDR3 DNA sequence: TGTGCCCCTGGTGGGGGGGCTGAAAAACTGTTTTTT.

This clone was recorded once. This chain joins TRBV7-9 and TRBJ2-7; the D gene is possibly TRBD2 (6 bases). Deletions cut 5 bases from V and 5 bases from J, with 19 bases between. Germline V gene lookup returns CDR1 SEHNR and CDR2 FQNEAQ (reference sequence). The CDR3 spans 15 residues. The CDR3 reads CASSLSGKRRDEQYF. Written as DNA, the CDR3 is TGTGCCAGCAGCCTCTCAGGGAAGCGGAGGGACGAGCAGTACTTC.

This chain uses TRBV30 with TRBJ2-1, with D perhaps TRBD2 (5 bases). This CDR3 is built from 12 residues. V lost 3 bases, J lost 9 bases, and 12 bases lay in between. Germline V gene sequence: CDR1 GTSNPN, CDR2 SVGIG (reference sequence). The CDR3 DNA follows: TGTGCCTGGAGCACCGACTATCCTGAGCAGTTCTTC. It yields the protein CAWSTDYPEQFF.

The table lists this clone with a count of one. The chain joins TRBV9 to TRBJ2-2; D remains ambiguous. The length of the CDR3 is 14 residues. The V gene lost 5 bases and the J gene lost 4 bases, with 12 bases spanning the gap. Per germline, CDR1 SGDLS and CDR2 YYNGEE. In nucleotides, the CDR3 is TGTGCCAGCAGTAAGGCGGTCTTCACCGGGGAGCTGTTTTTT. This gives the protein CASSKAVFTGELFF.

J is TRBJ1-4 and V is TRBV23-1; D is possibly TRBD1 (6 bases). TRBV23-1 falls under the ORF class, with uncertain function. The CDR3 spans 13 residues. With 8 bases removed from V and 7 bases from J, the gap between germline ends came to 14 bases. The CDR3: CASGEGVGEKLFF. The CDR3 DNA follows: TGCGCCAGCGGGGAGGGGGTTGGTGAAAAACTGTTTTTT.

V usage is TRBV7-8 and J usage is TRBJ1-5; no definite D call. Trimming removed 5 bases from V and 0 bases from J, with 11 bases in between. The CDR3 totals 15 residues. Germline assignment: CDR1 SGHVS and CDR2 FQNEAQ. CDR3 DNA sequence: TGTGCCAGCAGCCCTTTAGAATCTAGCAATCAGCCCCAGCATTTT. This codes for CASSPLESSNQPQHF.